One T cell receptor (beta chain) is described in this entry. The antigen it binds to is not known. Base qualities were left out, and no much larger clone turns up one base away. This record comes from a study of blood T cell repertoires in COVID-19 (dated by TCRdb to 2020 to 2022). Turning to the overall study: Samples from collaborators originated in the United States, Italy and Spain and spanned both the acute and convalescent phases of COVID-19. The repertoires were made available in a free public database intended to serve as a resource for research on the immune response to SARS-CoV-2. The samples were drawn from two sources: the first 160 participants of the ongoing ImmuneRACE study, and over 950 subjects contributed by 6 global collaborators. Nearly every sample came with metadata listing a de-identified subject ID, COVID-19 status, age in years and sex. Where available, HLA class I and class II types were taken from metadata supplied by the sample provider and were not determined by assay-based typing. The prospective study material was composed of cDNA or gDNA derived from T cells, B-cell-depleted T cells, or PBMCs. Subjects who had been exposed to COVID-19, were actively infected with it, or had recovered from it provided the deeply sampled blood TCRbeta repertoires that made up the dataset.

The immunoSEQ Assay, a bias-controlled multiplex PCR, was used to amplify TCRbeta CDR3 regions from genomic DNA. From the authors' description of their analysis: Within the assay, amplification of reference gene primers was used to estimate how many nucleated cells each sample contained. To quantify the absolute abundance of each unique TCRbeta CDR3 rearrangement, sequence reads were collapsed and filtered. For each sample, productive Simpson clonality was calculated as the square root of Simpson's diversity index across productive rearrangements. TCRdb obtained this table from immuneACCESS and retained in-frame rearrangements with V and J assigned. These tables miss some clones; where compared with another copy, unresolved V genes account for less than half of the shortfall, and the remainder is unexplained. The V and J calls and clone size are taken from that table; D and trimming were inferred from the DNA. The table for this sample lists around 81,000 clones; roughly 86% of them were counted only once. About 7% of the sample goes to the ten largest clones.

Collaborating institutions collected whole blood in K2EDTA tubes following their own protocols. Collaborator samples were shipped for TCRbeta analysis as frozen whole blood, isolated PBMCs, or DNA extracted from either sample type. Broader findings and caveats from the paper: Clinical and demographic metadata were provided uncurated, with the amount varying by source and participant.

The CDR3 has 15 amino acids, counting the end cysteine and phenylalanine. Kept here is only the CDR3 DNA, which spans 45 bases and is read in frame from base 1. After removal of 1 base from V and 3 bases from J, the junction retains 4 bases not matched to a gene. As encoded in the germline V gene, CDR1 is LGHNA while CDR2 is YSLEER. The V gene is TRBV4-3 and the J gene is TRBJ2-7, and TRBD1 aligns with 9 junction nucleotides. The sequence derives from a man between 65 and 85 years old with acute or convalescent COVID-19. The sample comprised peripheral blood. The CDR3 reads CASSQVGTGNYEQYF. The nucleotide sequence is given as TGCGCCAGCAGCCAAGTTGGGACAGGGAACTACGAGCAGTACTTC.